This T cell receptor (beta chain) originates from a study of vaccination effects on CD4 cells after COVID-19. The overall study: Vaccine administered to participants consisted of two doses of either BNT162b2 or mRNA-1273.

In the case of this clone: Its target is not known.

Notes on the study in general: Marked clonal contraction was seen late after vaccination (in both infection- and vaccine-induced clones).

Assay used: immunoSEQ multiplex PCR; TCRdb lists only in-frame clones, some missing. The sample consists of about 40,000 clones, around two thirds of them appearing once. Germline V gene sequence: CDR1 SGHRS, CDR2 YFSETQ. Trimming removed 5 bases at V and 0 bases at J, with 10 bases between. The CDR3 runs to 14 residues. ViraFEST assay sequencing came after antigen-specific CD4+ T cells were expanded with viral peptide pools. Culturing for approximately 10 days preceded CD4+ T cell isolation. The individual was infected with SARS-CoV-2 between March and December 2020, as confirmed by PCR. Both day 3 and day 7 saw half the medium replaced with IL-2 medium.

This chain connects TRBV5-1 to TRBJ2-3; D ambiguous. The receptor comes from a human donor who had a prior SARS-CoV-2 infection. The material sequenced was CD4+ T cells from PBMCs cultured with a peptide pool, taken before COVID-19 vaccination. CDR3 residues: CASRFRPSTDTQYF. The CDR3 region has the DNA TGCGCCAGCAGGTTCAGGCCGAGCACAGATACGCAGTATTTT.